Below, 21 T cell receptor beta chains from the same sample are listed, as sequenced in a study of OX40 agonist ivuxolimab in advanced cancers. Using immunoSEQ multiplex PCR, the repertoire was profiled, and TCRdb retains in-frame clones only, with some absent. This sample has roughly 45,000 clones; 85% occur once, and the top ten carry roughly 22%. Sample: CD4+ or CD8+ T cells sorted from blood, taken in a trial of the OX40 agonist ivuxolimab. The receptors were sampled from an adult with an advanced solid tumor such as melanoma, head and neck, liver or kidney cancer.

The chain is built from TRBV5-6 and TRBJ2-2; TRBD1 matches at 7 bases. CDR1 and CDR2 (germline): SGHDT, YYEEEE. This CDR3 spans 15 amino acids. V was pared by 1 base and J by 3 bases, with 3 bases of the junction left unmatched. DNA for the CDR3: TGTGCCAGCAGCTTGAGGACAGGCTACACCGGGGAGCTGTTTTTT. The encoded protein is CASSLRTGYTGELFF.

This sequence joins TRBV6-5 and TRBJ1-4; D remains ambiguous. Germline-derived CDR1 and CDR2 are MNHEY and SVGAGI. V lost 0 bases to trimming and J lost 7 bases, with 12 bases between them. The length of the CDR3 is 15 residues. CDR3 residues: CASSYSTGSSEKLFF. CDR3 nucleotide sequence: TGTGCCAGCAGTTACTCGACTGGGTCGAGTGAAAAACTGTTTTTT.

In its sample, this clone was seen a few times. The same CDR3 is also encoded by other DNA sequences in this sample. This chain links TRBV7-2 with TRBJ2-1; D not certain. In germline, CDR1 is SGHTA, CDR2 FQGNSA. V dropped 3 bases and J dropped 1 base, with 4 bases sitting between them. The CDR3 has 13 residues. CDR3 coding DNA: TGTGCCAGCAGCTTCAGTTCCTACAATGAGCAGTTCTTC. This codes for CASSFSSYNEQFF.

The rearrangement uses TRBV7-9 and TRBJ2-6, with 7 bases that match TRBD1. The CDR3 loop spans 18 amino acids. Germline values: CDR1 SEHNR, CDR2 FQNEAQ (reference sequence). V lost 4 bases and J lost 0; bases outside the gene matches: 9. The DNA of the CDR3 is TGTGCCAGCAGCTCCTGGACAGGACCCAGCTCTGGGGCCAACGTCCTGACTTTC. The encoded protein is CASSSWTGPSSGANVLTF.

The chain has TRBV25-1 and TRBJ1-1; a possible D gene is TRBD1 (5 bases). Germline CDR1 is MGHDK and CDR2 is SYGVNS. The V end was cut by 2 bases, the J end by 0 bases, with 16 bases between. CDR3 size: 17 residues. The DNA for the CDR3 is TGTGCCAGCAGTGAACGGGGGAAACTGGAGGTGAACACTGAAGCTTTCTTT. Translating it yields CASSERGKLEVNTEAFF. Together with reference TRBV25-1 and TRBJ1-1, the CDR3 gives the full variable domain: EADIYQTPRYLVIGTGKKITLECSQTMGHDKMYWYQQDPGMELHLIHYSYGVNSTEKGDLSSESTVSRIRTEHFPLTLESARPSHTSQYLCASSERGKLEVNTEAFFGQGTRLTVV.

The V call is TRBV7-2, the J call TRBJ1-5; D is unclear. Germline CDR1 SGHTA, CDR2 FQGNSA. The V gene lost 2 bases and the J gene lost 2 bases, with 19 bases spanning the gap. The CDR3 is 18 amino acids. The CDR3 loop is CASSLYPRTARGNQPQHF. CDR3 nucleotide sequence: TGTGCCAGCAGCTTATACCCTAGGACGGCAAGGGGCAATCAGCCCCAGCATTTT.

CDR3 sequence: CASSYGGLGNSPLHF. The CDR3 DNA follows: TGTGCCAGCAGCTACGGAGGACTCGGTAATTCACCCCTCCACTTT. The rearrangement links TRBV9 to TRBJ1-6; no definite D call. This CDR3 has 15 amino acids. Deletions cut 4 bases from V and 6 bases from J, with 14 bases between. In germline, CDR1 is SGDLS, CDR2 YYNGEE.

This clone appeared a single time. The V call is TRBV6-6, the J call TRBJ1-2; D remains unclear. The V gene lost 7 bases and the J gene lost 4 bases, with 10 bases spanning the gap. The CDR3 has 12 amino acids. CDR1 MNHNY and CDR2 SVGAGI come from the germline V gene (reference sequence). The CDR3 coding sequence is TGTGCCAGCACGTCCTGGTCCTATGGCTACACCTTC. Residues: CASTSWSYGYTF.

The V gene is TRBV29-1, the J gene TRBJ1-2, with 8 bases that match TRBD1. V was clipped by 4 bases and J by 6 bases; unmatched bases: 7. Germline CDR1 is SQVTM and CDR2 is ANQGSEA. The CDR3 is made up of 13 amino acids. The CDR3 region has the DNA TGCAGCGTTGTCCAGGCAGGGGGCGATGGCTACACCTTC. It yields the protein CSVVQAGGDGYTF. Drawing the rest from reference TRBV29-1 and TRBJ1-2, the complete variable domain is SAVISQKPSRDICQRGTSLTIQCQVDSQVTMMFWYRQQPGQSLTLIATANQGSEATYESGFVIDKFPISRPNLTFSTLTVSNMSPEDSSIYLCSVVQAGGDGYTFGSGTRLTVV.

This rearrangement joins TRBV11-3 to TRBJ2-1, with 7 bases identical to TRBD2. This CDR3 has 14 amino acids. Losses at the gene ends were 5 bases for V and 6 bases for J; bases not matched to a gene: 7. Germline CDR1 and CDR2: SGHNT and YENEEA. The CDR3: CASSPGLGVNEQFF. The DNA for the CDR3 is TGTGCCAGCAGCCCAGGACTAGGGGTCAATGAGCAGTTCTTC.

This clone has just one count. V and J are TRBV7-9 and TRBJ2-1; 8 nucleotides line up with TRBD1. Germline CDR1 is SEHNR and CDR2 is FQNEAQ (reference sequence). The CDR3 runs to 16 residues. The J segment lost 7 bases and the V segment lost 1 base, leaving 9 bases of the junction unmatched. The CDR3, as DNA: TGTGCCAGCAGCTTAGAGCTGGACAGGGTTCGAAATGAGCAGTTCTTC. Translation: CASSLELDRVRNEQFF.

The J gene is TRBJ1-5, the V gene TRBV19, with 9 bases aligning to TRBD1. With 4 bases clipped from V and 7 bases from J, the junction kept 8 bases outside the gene matches. The CDR3 is made up of 15 amino acids. Germline V gives CDR1 LNHDA, CDR2 SQIVND (reference sequence). This chain's CDR3 is CASSTQGAFRQPQHF. The CDR3 DNA reads TGTGCCAGTAGTACACAGGGGGCTTTTCGGCAGCCCCAGCATTTT.

The chain couples TRBV7-2 to TRBJ2-3; TRBD2 agrees at 8 bases. Germline V gene lookup returns CDR1 SGHTA and CDR2 FQGNSA. Losses at the gene ends were 3 bases for V and 1 base for J; bases not matched to a gene: 9. This CDR3 contains 17 residues. The CDR3 protein is CASSFRGGGSGTDTQYF. CDR3 DNA: TGTGCCAGCAGCTTTCGGGGGGGTGGTAGTGGCACAGATACGCAGTATTTT.

On this clone: The junction shows a germline mismatch at one end, possibly a read error. The chain links TRBV7-9 to TRBJ1-2; no firm D call. This CDR3 is built from 11 residues. Germline V gives CDR1 SEHNR, CDR2 FQNEAQ (reference sequence). The CDR3 sequence is CASSLIMGGNF. The CDR3 region has the DNA TGTGCCAGCAGCTTAATTATGGGAGGAAACTTC.

This rearrangement joins TRBV9 to TRBJ2-2; TRBD2 is a possible D gene (6 bases). V was trimmed by 7 bases and J by 4 bases, leaving 14 bases between them. The germline V gene encodes CDR1 SGDLS and CDR2 YYNGEE. CDR3 length equals 14 residues. The CDR3 reads CASGGGWATGELFF. In nucleotides, the CDR3 is TGTGCCAGCGGGGGAGGTTGGGCCACCGGGGAGCTGTTTTTT.

The chain combines TRBV7-9 with TRBJ1-5; D unclear. This CDR3 spans 13 amino acids. The germline CDR1 and CDR2 sequences are SEHNR and FQNEAQ (reference sequence). Trimming shortened V by 3 bases and J by 4 bases, and 7 bases separated the two germline ends. CDR3 coding DNA: TGTGCCAGCAGCTTGGCGGAAAATCAGCCCCAGCATTTT. It is translated as CASSLAENQPQHF.

The chain uses TRBV4-3 and TRBJ2-2; D call uncertain. CDR1 and CDR2 (germline): LGHNA, YSLEER. V lost 0 bases, J lost 0 bases, and 8 bases lay in between. This CDR3 has 16 residues. The CDR3 here is CASSQEVSANTGELFF. CDR3 nucleotide sequence: TGCGCCAGCAGCCAAGAGGTCTCGGCGAACACCGGGGAGCTGTTTTTT.

The genes are TRBV29-1 and TRBJ2-3; D might be TRBD1 (7 bases). V was cut by 4 bases and J by 3 bases, with 23 bases left in between. Germline V gene sequence: CDR1 SQVTM, CDR2 ANQGSEA. The CDR3 runs to 17 residues. CDR3 nucleotides: TGCAGCGTTGCGGCGGGGCCAGGGGGGCCGTGGACAGATACGCAGTATTTT. Protein sequence: CSVAAGPGGPWTDTQYF.

The rearrangement links TRBV13 to TRBJ2-7, with D unresolved. V was cut by 1 base and J by 13 bases, with 20 bases left in between. The length of the CDR3 is 14 residues. Per the germline V gene, CDR1 is PRHDT and CDR2 is FYEKMQ (reference sequence). The CDR3 here is CASSLEGHPYERYF. CDR3 nucleotide sequence: TGTGCCAGCAGCTTAGAAGGCCATCCCTACGAGCGCTACTTC.

The table lists this clone with a count of one. This chain links TRBV7-9 with TRBJ1-2; D unclear. This CDR3 comprises 15 residues. Germline loops: CDR1 SEHNR, CDR2 FQNEAQ (reference sequence). V was trimmed by 5 bases and J by 3 bases, leaving 16 bases between them. For the CDR3, the DNA is TGTGCCAGCAGCGACCAGACAAAGAGGGACTATGGCTACACCTTC. The encoded protein is CASSDQTKRDYGYTF.

The chain couples TRBV6-6 to TRBJ1-1, with D unresolved. The CDR3 is 11 amino acids. Germline CDR1 and CDR2: MNHNY and SVGAGI (reference sequence). V dropped 2 bases and J dropped 12 bases, with 10 bases sitting between them. The CDR3 is CASSYGLETFF. The DNA of the CDR3 is TGTGCCAGCAGTTACGGACTAGAGACTTTCTTT.